The clone carrying this TCR beta chain was recorded only once. Its antigen remains unknown. CDR3 length: 16 residues. V lost 0 bases and J lost 4, with 13 bases in between. Per the germline V gene, CDR1 is ENHRY and CDR2 is SYGVKD. This sample is drawn from a study of OX40 agonist ivuxolimab in advanced cancers. Study outcomes and limitations: Clones of CD4+ and CD8+ blood T cells grew by week 6 at doses of 0.1 to 3.0 mg/kg.

Repertoires were generated with immunoSEQ multiplex PCR, while TCRdb's copy carries only in-frame clones and drops some. The repertoire includes around 65,000 clones, 80% of them detected once, and approximately 2.1% sits in the top ten. The sample was CD4+ or CD8+ T cells sorted from blood, taken in a trial of the OX40 agonist ivuxolimab. The receptor comes from an adult with an advanced solid tumor such as melanoma, head and neck, liver or kidney cancer. The V and J genes are TRBV10-3 and TRBJ1-5; no clear D. CDR3 coding DNA: TGTGCCATCAGTGAGTCGAGGCTCCTAGGAAATCAGCCCCAGCATTTT. Amino acid sequence: CAISESRLLGNQPQHF.